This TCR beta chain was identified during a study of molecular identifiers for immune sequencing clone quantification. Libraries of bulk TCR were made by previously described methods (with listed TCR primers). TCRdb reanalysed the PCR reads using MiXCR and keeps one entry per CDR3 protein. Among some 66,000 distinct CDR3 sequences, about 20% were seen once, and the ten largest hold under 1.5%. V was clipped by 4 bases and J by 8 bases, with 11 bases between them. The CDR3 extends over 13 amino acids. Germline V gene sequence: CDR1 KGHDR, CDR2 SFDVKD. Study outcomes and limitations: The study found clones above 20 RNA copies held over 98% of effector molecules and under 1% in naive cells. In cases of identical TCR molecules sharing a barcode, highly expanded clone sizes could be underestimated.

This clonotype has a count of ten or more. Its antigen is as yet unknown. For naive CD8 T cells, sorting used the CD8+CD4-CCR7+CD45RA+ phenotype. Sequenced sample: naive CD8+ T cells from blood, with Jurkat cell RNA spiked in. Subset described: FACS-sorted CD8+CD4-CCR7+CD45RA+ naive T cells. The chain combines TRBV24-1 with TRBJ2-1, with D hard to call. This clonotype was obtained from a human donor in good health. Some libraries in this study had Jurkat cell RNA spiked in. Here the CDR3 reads CATSDPLRDEQFF. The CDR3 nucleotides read TGTGCCACCAGTGACCCTCTCCGGGATGAGCAGTTCTTC.